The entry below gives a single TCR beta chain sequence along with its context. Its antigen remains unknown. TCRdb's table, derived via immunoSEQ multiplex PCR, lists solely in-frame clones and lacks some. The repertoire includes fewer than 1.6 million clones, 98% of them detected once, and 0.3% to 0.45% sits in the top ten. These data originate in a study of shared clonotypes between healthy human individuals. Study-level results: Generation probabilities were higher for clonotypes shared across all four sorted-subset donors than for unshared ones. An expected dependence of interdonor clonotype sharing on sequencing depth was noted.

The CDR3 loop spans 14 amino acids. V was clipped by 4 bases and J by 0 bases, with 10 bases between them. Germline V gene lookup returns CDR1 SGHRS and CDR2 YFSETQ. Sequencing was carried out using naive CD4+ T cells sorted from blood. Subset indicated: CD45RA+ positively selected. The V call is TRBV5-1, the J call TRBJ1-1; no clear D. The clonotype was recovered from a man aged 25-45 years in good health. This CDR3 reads CASSQTNMNTEAFF. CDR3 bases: TGCGCCAGCAGCCAGACAAATATGAACACTGAAGCTTTCTTT.